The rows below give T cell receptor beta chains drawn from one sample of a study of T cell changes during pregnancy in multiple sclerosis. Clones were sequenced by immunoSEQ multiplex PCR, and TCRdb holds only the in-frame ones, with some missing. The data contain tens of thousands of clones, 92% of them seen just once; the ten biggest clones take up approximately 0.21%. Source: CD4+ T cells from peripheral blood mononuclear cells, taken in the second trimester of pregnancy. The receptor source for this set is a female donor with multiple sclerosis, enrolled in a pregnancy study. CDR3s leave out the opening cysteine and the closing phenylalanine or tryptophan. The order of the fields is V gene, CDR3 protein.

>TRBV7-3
ASSLYGTLEETQY
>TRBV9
ASSVASWDRFNEQF
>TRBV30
AWSQNNEQF
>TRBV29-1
SVEDRVGETQY
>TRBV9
ASSVLSGGHNEQF
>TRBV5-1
ASSPQGDGYGYT
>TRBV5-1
ASSLDQGYNEQF
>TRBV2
ASKLGGSSYNEQF
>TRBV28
ASSRAQWANEKLF
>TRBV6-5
ASSYSQVPGNTIY
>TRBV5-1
ASSLEVRAAGELF
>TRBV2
ASNPLADNEQF
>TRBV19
ASGVAGGQY
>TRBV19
ASKVPGNQPQH
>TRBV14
ASSQVRGGVTDTQY
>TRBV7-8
ASSLLAPSVRADTQY
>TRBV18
ASSPTGYGYT
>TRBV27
ASSLGLGASAAQY
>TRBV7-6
ASSPVTRGGNEQF
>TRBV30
ARQTEAYGYT
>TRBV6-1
ATGQGGTPQETQY
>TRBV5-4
ASSSYSSYEQY
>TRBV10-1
ASSESPGSSTDTQY
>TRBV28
ASIGQFEAF
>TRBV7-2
ASSLAPGGGYT
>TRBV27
ASSLDRVGKTEAF
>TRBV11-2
ASSRDRITDTQY
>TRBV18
ASHRERNQPQH
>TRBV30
AWDRTGWFGYT
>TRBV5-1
ASSPGLAGVSTDTQY
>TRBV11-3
ASSPMGATEAF
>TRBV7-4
ASAGSSGNTIY
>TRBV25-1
ASRDGGLRGTEAF
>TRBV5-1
ASSVDTITEAF
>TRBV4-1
ASSPTSGRGFYNEQF
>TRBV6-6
ASSYPGKYGYT
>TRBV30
AWSVQGATGYT
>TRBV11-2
ASRPTGAYGYT
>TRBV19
ASSIFGLVSRELF
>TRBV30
AWSVQGDSPLH
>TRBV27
ATQASYEQY
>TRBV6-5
ASSYGTGGNEAF
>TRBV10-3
AISGGGRASEQF
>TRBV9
ASGGGGRGQPQH
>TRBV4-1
ASSQDGNQPQH
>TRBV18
ASSQGNNQPQH
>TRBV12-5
ASGPTSTNEQF
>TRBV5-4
ASMWGGGANTGELF
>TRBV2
ASSRTGGSYEQY
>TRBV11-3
ASSPTGGVRFFKLF
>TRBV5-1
ASSLAGGHEQY
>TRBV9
ASSGRGSGGAYNEQF
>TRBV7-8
ASSLGGRASTDTQY
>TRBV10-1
ASSEFPGLAGGRDEQY
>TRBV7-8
ASSLGGWDRSYEQY
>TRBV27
ASSLRAGGSYNEQF
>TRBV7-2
ASSLAPYLYEQY